This T cell receptor beta chain was retrieved from a study of cytomegalovirus exposure and HLA in healthy donors. Whole-study results and caveats: Associated with cytomegalovirus, according to the listing, were 150 to 200 TCR beta chains. Across donors, most TCRs were seen rarely, yet some public ones were widespread. Confirmation was obtained in vitro that three CMV-associated chains are specific for CMV antigens.

A word on this clone: Antigen specificity is unknown.

Clones were read by immunoSEQ multiplex PCR, and TCRdb kept only the in-frame ones, dropping some. Seen here are 70,000 or so clones, about 93% observed once, and the top ten hold approximately 2.1%. The germline CDR1 and CDR2 sequences are GTSNPN and SVGIG (reference sequence). CDR3 length equals 13 residues. After removal of 2 bases from V and 3 bases from J, the junction contained 4 bases not matched to a gene. The sequenced sample consisted of PBMCs. The clonotype originates from a woman under 30 in good health and CMV-seropositive. The chain links TRBV30 to TRBJ2-7; TRBD2 matches 7 bases. The CDR3 loop reads CAWSRERGYEQYF. The CDR3 nucleotides read TGTGCCTGGAGTCGCGAGCGGGGCTACGAGCAGTACTTC.